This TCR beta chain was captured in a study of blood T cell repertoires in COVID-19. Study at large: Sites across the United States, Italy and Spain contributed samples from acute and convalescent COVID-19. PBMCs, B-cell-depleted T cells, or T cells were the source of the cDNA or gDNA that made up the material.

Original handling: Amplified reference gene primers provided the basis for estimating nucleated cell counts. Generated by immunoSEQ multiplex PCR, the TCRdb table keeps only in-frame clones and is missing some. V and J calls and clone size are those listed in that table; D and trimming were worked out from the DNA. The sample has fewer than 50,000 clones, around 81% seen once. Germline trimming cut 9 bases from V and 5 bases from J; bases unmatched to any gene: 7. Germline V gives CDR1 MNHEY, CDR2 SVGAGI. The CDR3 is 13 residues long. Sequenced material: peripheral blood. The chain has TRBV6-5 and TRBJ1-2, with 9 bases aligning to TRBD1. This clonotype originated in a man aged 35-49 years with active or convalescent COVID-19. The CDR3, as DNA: TGTGCCAGTACCCCGGGACAGGGTTATGGCTACACCTTC. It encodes CASTPGQGYGYTF.